This TCR beta chain was retrieved from a study of OX40 agonist ivuxolimab in advanced cancers. The overall study: Among those enrolled, mean age was approximately 62 years (range about 23 to 85) and 70% to 85% were male. Partial responses were achieved by three patients, of whom one had hepatocellular carcinoma and two had cutaneous melanoma.

People who had autoimmune disease history or systemic immunosuppression were excluded. As for this clone: Its antigen is undetermined.

The repertoire was sequenced with immunoSEQ multiplex PCR; TCRdb's copy has only in-frame clones and lacks some. The sample consists of 30,000 to 40,000 clones, roughly 92% of them appearing once. Study-wide points: The mean number of expanded clones was higher in CD8+ T cells than in CD4+.

The CDR3 contains 15 residues. The junction had 1 base not matched to a gene; V was cut back by 0 bases and J by 0 bases. From germline, CDR1 is SQVTM and CDR2 ANQGSEA. The chain couples TRBV29-1 to TRBJ2-5; 10 nucleotides align to TRBD1. This sequence originates from an adult with an advanced solid tumor such as melanoma, head and neck, liver or kidney cancer. The starting material was CD4+ or CD8+ T cells sorted from blood, obtained in a trial of the OX40 agonist ivuxolimab. CDR3 nucleotides: TGCAGCGTTGAAGAAGACAGGGGGCACCAAGAGACCCAGTACTTC. Translation gives CSVEEDRGHQETQYF.